Below are 19 T cell receptor beta chains sequenced from a single sample in a study of cytomegalovirus exposure and HLA in healthy donors. PCR was performed using 60 Vbeta and 13 Jbeta primers. Clones were sequenced by immunoSEQ multiplex PCR, and TCRdb holds only the in-frame ones, with some missing. The repertoire includes under 250,000 clones, 70% to 80% of them detected once, and 3% to 4% sits in the top ten. The specimen was PBMCs. Every receptor here comes from a male donor in good health and CMV-seronegative.

The CDR3 DNA reads as TGTGCCAGCAGTTATAGAGCGACCGGGGAGCTGTTTTTT. This gives the protein CASSYRATGELFF. The chain uses TRBV6-6 and TRBJ2-2; D remains unclear. The CDR3 sequence is 13 residues long. Germline V gives CDR1 MNHNY, CDR2 SVGAGI (reference sequence). Trimming removed 3 bases at V and 5 bases at J, with 7 bases between.

The rearrangement uses TRBV4-1 and TRBJ2-1; D ambiguous. The length of the CDR3 is 13 residues. V was clipped by 0 bases and J by 7 bases, with 7 bases between them. CDR1 and CDR2 from the germline V gene are MGHRA and YSYEKL. The CDR3 coding sequence is TGCGCCAGCAGCCAAGAGTCAATGAATGAGCAGTTCTTC. This encodes CASSQESMNEQFF.

The table lists this clone with a few counts. The rearrangement uses TRBV7-2 and TRBJ1-2, with D unresolved. CDR3 length equals 13 residues. Trimming pared 1 base from V and 2 bases from J, leaving 5 bases between. CDR1 is SGHTA and CDR2 is FQGNSA in the germline V gene. CDR3 loop: CASSLGGNYGYTF. CDR3 coding DNA: TGTGCCAGCAGCTTAGGCGGGAACTATGGCTACACCTTC.

This chain uses TRBV6-6 with TRBJ2-1, with unresolved D. CDR3 length: 14 amino acids. Trimming took 2 bases from V and 6 from J, leaving 11 bases between them. Germline CDR1 is MNHNY and CDR2 is SVGAGI (reference sequence). CDR3 amino acids: CASSYIALVNEQFF. The CDR3 DNA reads as TGTGCCAGCAGTTACATTGCACTCGTCAATGAGCAGTTCTTC.

The chain uses TRBV10-2 and TRBJ2-5; TRBD2 agrees at 8 bases. The closer fit of TRBJ2-7 to the DNA end suggests the J call may be wrong. The V gene's germline CDR1 is WSHSY and CDR2 SAAADI. The CDR3 covers 12 residues. The CDR3 DNA reads as TGCGCCAGCAAAGCGGGAGAGAGCGAGCAGTACTTC. It specifies CASKAGESEQYF.

J is TRBJ2-1 and V is TRBV7-9, with a weak D call TRBD2 (6 bases). Germline assignment: CDR1 SEHNR and CDR2 FQNEAQ (reference sequence). The V end was cut by 11 bases, the J end by 7 bases, with 9 bases between. The CDR3 extends over 10 amino acids. CDR3 residues: CAGEENEQFF. DNA of the CDR3: TGTGCCGGGGAGGAAAATGAGCAGTTCTTC.

This clone was detected only once. The chain links TRBV5-5 to TRBJ2-5, with D perhaps TRBD2 (6 bases). CDR1 is SGHKS, CDR2 YYEKEE, per germline (reference sequence). CDR3 size: 15 residues. V was clipped by 4 bases and J by 4 bases, with 17 bases between them. CDR3 bases: TGTGCCAGCAGCGGACGGGACTTGGCCGGAGAGACCCAGTACTTC. Protein sequence: CASSGRDLAGETQYF.

The chain carries TRBV28 and TRBJ2-7; 13 positions agree with TRBD2. Germline V gene data show CDR1 as MDHEN and CDR2 as SYDVKM. V trimming: 6 bases; J trimming: 3 bases; junction bases outside the gene matches: 2. This CDR3 is built from 14 residues. The CDR3 reads CASSRTSGSYEQYF. DNA of the CDR3: TGTGCCAGCAGCAGGACTAGCGGGAGCTACGAGCAGTACTTC.

This chain links TRBV19 with TRBJ2-6, with a possible D match to TRBD2 (7 bases). Deletions cut 7 bases from V and 7 bases from J, with 17 bases between. The CDR3 totals 15 residues. Germline-derived CDR1 and CDR2 are LNHDA and SQIVND (reference sequence). CDR3 nucleotide sequence: TGTGCCAGTAAGGAGGGGGGGGGCAGAGCCAACGTCCTGACTTTC. Residues: CASKEGGGRANVLTF. The full variable domain, with the rest looked up from reference TRBV19 and TRBJ2-6, is DGGITQSPKYLFRKEGQNVTLSCEQNLNHDAMYWYRQDPGQGLRLIYYSQIVNDFQKGDIAEGYSVSREKKESFPLTVTSAQKNPTAFYLCASKEGGGRANVLTFGAGSRLTVL.

The gene calls are TRBV5-1 and TRBJ2-3, with TRBD2 matching 7 bases. V dropped 3 bases and J dropped 1; count of bases not matched to a gene: 5. Per germline, CDR1 SGHRS and CDR2 YFSETQ. The CDR3 runs to 15 residues. The CDR3 DNA reads as TGCGCCAGCAGCTCGTCTGCGGGAGGCACAGATACGCAGTATTTT. It is translated as CASSSSAGGTDTQYF.

This chain uses TRBV2 with TRBJ1-2, with 10 bases that match TRBD1. This CDR3 region has 14 residues. The junction had 3 bases not matched to a gene; V was cut back by 6 bases and J by 2 bases. The germline V gene encodes CDR1 SNHLY and CDR2 FYNNEI. The CDR3 here is CASRRDRGNYGYTF. The CDR3 DNA follows: TGTGCCAGCAGACGGGACAGGGGCAACTATGGCTACACCTTC.

This clone came up many times. This sequence joins TRBV18 and TRBJ2-3; D is perhaps TRBD2 (6 bases). The germline CDR1 and CDR2 sequences are KGHSH and LQKENI. V lost 0 bases and J 4 bases, leaving 14 bases between the germline ends. The CDR3 spans 16 residues. CDR3 coding DNA: TGTGCCAGCTCACCACCCTCCGCGGGATCAGCAGATACGCAGTATTTT. This translates into CASSPPSAGSADTQYF.

J is TRBJ1-2 and V is TRBV27, with D maybe TRBD1 (5 bases). CDR1 is MNHEY and CDR2 is SMNVEV in the germline V gene (reference sequence). V shed 0 bases and J shed 0 bases, with 8 bases lying between them. The CDR3 is made up of 15 amino acids. CDR3 DNA sequence: TGTGCCAGCAGTTTATCGCGCAGGGCTAACTATGGCTACACCTTC. Its translation: CASSLSRRANYGYTF.

This rearrangement joins TRBV2 to TRBJ2-2; 7 nucleotides align to TRBD1. V lost 2 bases, J lost 7 bases, and 7 bases stayed unmatched. The CDR3 sequence is 15 residues long. The germline V gene encodes CDR1 SNHLY and CDR2 FYNNEI. The CDR3 region has the DNA TGTGCCAGCAGTGAATACAGGGGCACCGGCGGGGAGCTGTTTTTT. It yields the protein CASSEYRGTGGELFF.

This clone occurred a few times. The J gene is TRBJ2-1, the V gene TRBV11-3, with D perhaps TRBD2 (6 bases). Trimming cost V 5 bases and J 2 bases, with 13 bases left between them. This CDR3 contains 15 residues. CDR1 and CDR2 from the germline V gene are SGHNT and YENEEA. The CDR3 region is CASSRYGGAYNEQFF. CDR3 DNA: TGTGCCAGCAGCCGGTATGGCGGGGCCTACAATGAGCAGTTCTTC.

The genes are TRBV5-4 and TRBJ1-4; 8 nucleotides line up with TRBD1. The germline V gene has CDR1 SGHNT and CDR2 YYREEE (reference sequence). With V trimmed by 5 bases and J by 8 bases, 8 bases remained unmatched. The CDR3 covers 14 residues. The CDR3: CASSSTGAFEKLFF. CDR3 bases: TGTGCCAGCAGTTCGACAGGGGCGTTCGAAAAACTGTTTTTT.

The J gene is TRBJ2-5, the V gene TRBV7-6; D may be TRBD2 (6 bases). Per the germline V gene, CDR1 is SGHVS and CDR2 is FNYEAQ. CDR3 length: 14 residues. V was trimmed by 6 bases and J by 2 bases, leaving 13 bases between them. The CDR3 spells CASRRGAGQETQYF. The DNA of the CDR3 is TGTGCCAGCAGGCGCGGGGCCGGGCAAGAGACCCAGTACTTC.

The chain joins TRBV6-1 to TRBJ1-4, with a tentative D call TRBD1 (6 bases). This CDR3 region has 14 residues. V shed 3 bases and J shed 10 bases, with 15 bases lying between them. From germline, CDR1 is MNHNS and CDR2 SASEGT. The CDR3 nucleotides are TGTGCCAGCAGTGATAGACAGGCCGGGGTAAAACTGTTTTTT. This gives the protein CASSDRQAGVKLFF.

This clone has just a few counts. CDR3 nucleotide sequence: TGTGCCAGCAGCCAAGCGGATCGACAGTCCCAGCATTTT. This codes for CASSQADRQSQHF. The chain links TRBV4-2 to TRBJ1-5; D might be TRBD1 (5 bases). V shed 1 base and J shed 11 bases, with 12 bases lying between them. There are 13 residues in the CDR3. CDR1 LGHNA and CDR2 YNFKEQ come from the germline V gene.